Detailed here is one T cell receptor (beta chain). Its antigen is unidentified. The sample originates from a study of tumor-infiltrating lymphocytes in localized non-small cell lung cancer. In the study overall: Several tumor histologies, both smoking statuses, and some post-neoadjuvant chemotherapy samples were included. Broader study findings: TCR sequencing covered a subset of patients with enough tissue. Technical variation could not be separated from intratumor heterogeneity here. Immunotypes IM1 and IM2 had similar TCR-derived T-cell fractions.

Method: immunoSEQ multiplex PCR; TCRdb's copy keeps in-frame clones and lacks some. The sample includes about 23,000 clones, less than 70% of them seen just once. This CDR3 spans 12 amino acids. Per the germline V gene, CDR1 is SQVTM and CDR2 is ANQGSEA. V was pared by 5 bases and J by 3 bases, with 3 bases of the junction left unmatched. The J gene is TRBJ1-2, the V gene TRBV29-1; 7 positions match TRBD1. The TCR was taken from a human donor with non-small cell lung cancer. Input material: lung tumor tissue. The CDR3 reads CSVTGVHYGYTF. CDR3 coding DNA: TGCAGCGTTACAGGGGTTCACTATGGCTACACCTTC.